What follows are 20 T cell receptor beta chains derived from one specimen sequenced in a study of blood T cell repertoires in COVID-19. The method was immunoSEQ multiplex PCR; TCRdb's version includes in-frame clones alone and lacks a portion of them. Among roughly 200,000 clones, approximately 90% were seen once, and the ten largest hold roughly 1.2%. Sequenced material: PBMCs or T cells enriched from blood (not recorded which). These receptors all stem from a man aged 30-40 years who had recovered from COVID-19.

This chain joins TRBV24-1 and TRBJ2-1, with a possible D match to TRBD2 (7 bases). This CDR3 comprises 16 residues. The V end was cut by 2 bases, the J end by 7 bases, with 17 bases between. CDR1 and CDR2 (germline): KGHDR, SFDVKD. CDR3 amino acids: CATSDSWEGGKNEQFF. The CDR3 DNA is TGTGCCACCAGTGATTCTTGGGAGGGGGGTAAAAATGAGCAGTTCTTC.

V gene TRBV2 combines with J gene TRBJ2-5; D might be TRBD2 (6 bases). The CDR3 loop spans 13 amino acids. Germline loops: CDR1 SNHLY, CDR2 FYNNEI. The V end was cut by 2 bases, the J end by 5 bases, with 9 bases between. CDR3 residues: CASSESRGETQYF. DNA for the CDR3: TGTGCCAGCAGTGAATCCCGGGGGGAGACCCAGTACTTC.

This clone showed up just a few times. CDR3 DNA sequence: TGTGCCAGCAGCGTATATACAGGGGACAATTCACCCCTCCACTTT. Its protein product is CASSVYTGDNSPLHF. The chain employs TRBV9 and TRBJ1-6, with TRBD1 matching 7 bases. There are 15 residues in the CDR3. With 1 base clipped from V and 7 bases from J, the junction kept 5 bases outside the gene matches. Germline CDR1 SGDLS, CDR2 YYNGEE.

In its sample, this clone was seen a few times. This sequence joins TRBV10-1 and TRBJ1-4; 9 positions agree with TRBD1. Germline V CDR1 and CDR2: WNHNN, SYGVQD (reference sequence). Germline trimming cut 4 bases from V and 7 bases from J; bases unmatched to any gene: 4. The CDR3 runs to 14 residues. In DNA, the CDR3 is TGCGCCAGCAGTGCCGGGACAGGGTTTGAAAAACTGTTTTTT. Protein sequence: CASSAGTGFEKLFF.

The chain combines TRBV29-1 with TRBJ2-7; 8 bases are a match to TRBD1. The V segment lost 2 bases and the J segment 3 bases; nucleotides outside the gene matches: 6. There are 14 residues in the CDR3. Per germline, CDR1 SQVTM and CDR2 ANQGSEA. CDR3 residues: CSVETRTGNYEQYF. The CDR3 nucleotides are TGCAGCGTTGAAACGCGGACAGGGAACTACGAGCAGTACTTC.

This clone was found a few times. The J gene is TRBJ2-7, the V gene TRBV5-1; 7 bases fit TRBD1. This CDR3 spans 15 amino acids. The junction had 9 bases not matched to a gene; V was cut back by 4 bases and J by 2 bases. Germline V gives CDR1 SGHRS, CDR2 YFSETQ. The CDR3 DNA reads TGCGCCAGCAGCCCGCGAACAGGGGCGGCCTACGAGCAGTACTTC. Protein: CASSPRTGAAYEQYF.

As DNA, the CDR3 is TGTGCCAGCAGCTTGCCCCGGGACAGGGTCAACTACGAGCAGTACTTC. Protein sequence: CASSLPRDRVNYEQYF. The rearrangement uses TRBV5-8 and TRBJ2-7; the match to TRBD1 covers 9 bases. Unmatched junction bases numbered 8, after V lost 1 base and J lost 3 bases. Per germline, CDR1 SGHTS and CDR2 YDEGEE. The CDR3 has 16 amino acids.

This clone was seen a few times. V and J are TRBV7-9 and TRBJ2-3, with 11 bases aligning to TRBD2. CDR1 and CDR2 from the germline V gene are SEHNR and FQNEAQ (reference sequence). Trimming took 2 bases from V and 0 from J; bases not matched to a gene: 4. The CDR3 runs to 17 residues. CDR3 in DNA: TGTGCCAGCAGCTTAAGCATAGCGGGAGGGAGCACAGATACGCAGTATTTT. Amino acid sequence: CASSLSIAGGSTDTQYF.

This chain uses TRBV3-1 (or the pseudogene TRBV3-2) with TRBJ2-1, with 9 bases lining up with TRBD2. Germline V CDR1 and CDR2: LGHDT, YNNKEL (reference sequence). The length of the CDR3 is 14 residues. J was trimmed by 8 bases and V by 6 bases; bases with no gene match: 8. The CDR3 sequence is CASRPSSGDHEQFF. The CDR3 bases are TGTGCCAGCAGGCCCTCTAGCGGGGATCATGAGCAGTTCTTC.

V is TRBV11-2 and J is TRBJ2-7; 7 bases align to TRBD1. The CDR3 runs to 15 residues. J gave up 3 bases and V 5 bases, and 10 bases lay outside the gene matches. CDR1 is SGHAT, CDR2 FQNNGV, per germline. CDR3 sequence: CASSPQFGTDYEQYF. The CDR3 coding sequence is TGTGCCAGCAGCCCGCAATTCGGGACAGACTACGAGCAGTACTTC.

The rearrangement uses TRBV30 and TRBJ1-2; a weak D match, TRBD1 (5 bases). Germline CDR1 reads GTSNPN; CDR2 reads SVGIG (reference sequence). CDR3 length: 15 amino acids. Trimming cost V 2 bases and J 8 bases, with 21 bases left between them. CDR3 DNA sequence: TGTGCCTGGAGTCCGGATACCCTTCAGGGAGGAGGCTACACCTTC. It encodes CAWSPDTLQGGGYTF.

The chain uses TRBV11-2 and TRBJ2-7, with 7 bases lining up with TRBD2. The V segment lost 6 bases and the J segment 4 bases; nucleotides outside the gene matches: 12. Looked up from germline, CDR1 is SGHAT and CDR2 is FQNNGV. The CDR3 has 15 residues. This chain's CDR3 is CASRKVGGFEYEQYF. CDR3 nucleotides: TGTGCCAGCAGAAAGGTCGGGGGGTTTGAGTACGAGCAGTACTTC. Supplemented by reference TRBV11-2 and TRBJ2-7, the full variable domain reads EAGVAQSPRYKIIEKRQSVAFWCNPISGHATLYWYQQILGQGPKLLIQFQNNGVVDDSQLPKDRFSAERLKGVDSTLKIQPAKLEDSAVYLCASRKVGGFEYEQYFGPGTRLTVT.

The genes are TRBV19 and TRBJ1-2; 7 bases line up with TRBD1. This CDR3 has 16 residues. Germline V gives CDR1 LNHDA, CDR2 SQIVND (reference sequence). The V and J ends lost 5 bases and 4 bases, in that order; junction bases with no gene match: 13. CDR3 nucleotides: TGTGCCAGTAGTTTTCCTCGACAGGGCTCACCCTATGGCTACACCTTC. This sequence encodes CASSFPRQGSPYGYTF. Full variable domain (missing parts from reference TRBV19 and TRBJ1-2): DGGITQSPKYLFRKEGQNVTLSCEQNLNHDAMYWYRQDPGQGLRLIYYSQIVNDFQKGDIAEGYSVSREKKESFPLTVTSAQKNPTAFYLCASSFPRQGSPYGYTFGSGTRLTVV.

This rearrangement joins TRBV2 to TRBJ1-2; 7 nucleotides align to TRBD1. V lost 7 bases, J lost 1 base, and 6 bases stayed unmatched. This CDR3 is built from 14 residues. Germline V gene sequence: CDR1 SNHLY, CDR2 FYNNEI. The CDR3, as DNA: TGTGCCAGCACCCCCGGGACAGATAACTATGGCTACACCTTC. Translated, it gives CASTPGTDNYGYTF.

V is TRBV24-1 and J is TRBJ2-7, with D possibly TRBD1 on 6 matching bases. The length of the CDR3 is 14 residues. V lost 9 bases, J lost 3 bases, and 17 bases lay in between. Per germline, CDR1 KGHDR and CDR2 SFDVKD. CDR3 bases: TGTGCCACCCGGAACTGGACAGATATCTACGAGCAGTACTTC. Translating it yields CATRNWTDIYEQYF.

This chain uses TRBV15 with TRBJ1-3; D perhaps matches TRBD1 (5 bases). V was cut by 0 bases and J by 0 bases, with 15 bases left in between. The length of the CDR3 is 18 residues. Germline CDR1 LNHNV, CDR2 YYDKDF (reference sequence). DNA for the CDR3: TGTGCCACCAGCAGAGAGGGCGCAGGAAGGGGCTCTGGAAACACCATATATTTT. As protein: CATSREGAGRGSGNTIYF.

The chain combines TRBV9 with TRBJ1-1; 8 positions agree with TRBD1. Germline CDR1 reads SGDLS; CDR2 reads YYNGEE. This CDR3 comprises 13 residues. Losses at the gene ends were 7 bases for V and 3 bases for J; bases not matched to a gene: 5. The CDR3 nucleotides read TGTGCCAGCTTGCTACAGGGGGACACTGAAGCTTTCTTT. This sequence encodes CASLLQGDTEAFF. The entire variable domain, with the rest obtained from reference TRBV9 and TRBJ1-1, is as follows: DSGVTQTPKHLITATGQRVTLRCSPRSGDLSVYWYQQSLDQGLQFLIQYYNGEERAKGNILERFSAQQFPDLHSELNLSSLELGDSALYFCASLLQGDTEAFFGQGTRLTVV.

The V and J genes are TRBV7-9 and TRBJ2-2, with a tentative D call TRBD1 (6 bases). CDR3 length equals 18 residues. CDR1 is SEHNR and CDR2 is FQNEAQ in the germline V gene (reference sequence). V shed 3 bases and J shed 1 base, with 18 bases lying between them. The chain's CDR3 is CASSFNHQGFLNTGELFF. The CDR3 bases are TGTGCCAGCAGCTTCAATCACCAGGGGTTCTTGAACACCGGGGAGCTGTTTTTT. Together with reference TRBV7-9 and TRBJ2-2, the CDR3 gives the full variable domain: DTGVSQNPRHKITKRGQNVTFRCDPISEHNRLYWYRQTLGQGPEFLTYFQNEAQLEKSRLLSDRFSAERPKGSFSTLEIQRTEQGDSAMYLCASSFNHQGFLNTGELFFGEGSRLTVL.

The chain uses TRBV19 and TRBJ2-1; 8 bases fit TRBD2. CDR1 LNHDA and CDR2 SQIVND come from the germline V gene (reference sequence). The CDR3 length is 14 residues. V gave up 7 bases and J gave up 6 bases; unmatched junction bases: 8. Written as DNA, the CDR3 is TGTGCCAGTATCGGGAGGGGAGTTGTCAATGAGCAGTTCTTC. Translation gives CASIGRGVVNEQFF.

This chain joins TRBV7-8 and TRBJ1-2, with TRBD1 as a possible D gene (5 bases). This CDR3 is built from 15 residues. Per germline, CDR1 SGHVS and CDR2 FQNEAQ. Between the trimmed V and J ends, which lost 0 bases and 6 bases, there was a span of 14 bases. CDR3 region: CASSLATGTGHGYTF. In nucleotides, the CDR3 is TGTGCCAGCAGCTTAGCGACCGGGACTGGACATGGCTACACCTTC.